This note documents a single T cell receptor (beta chain) sequence. Its specificity is not known. The germline V gene encodes CDR1 SGHRS and CDR2 YFSETQ. There are 15 residues in the CDR3. Trimming stripped 0 bases from V and 1 base from J, with 5 bases between. A multiplex PCR was run with 60 Vbeta primers and 13 Jbeta primers. Clones were read by immunoSEQ multiplex PCR, and TCRdb kept only the in-frame ones, dropping some. The sample yields some 150,000 clones, about two thirds seen once. The data stem from a study of cytomegalovirus exposure and HLA in healthy donors. Study-wide results and caveats: On later analysis, the bulk of CMV-associated TCR beta chains appeared to be HLA-restricted. Equally common other TCR beta chains were less clonally expanded than HLA-associated ones, a later analysis found.

This clonotype was sampled from a man aged 60 to 75 in good health and CMV-seronegative. Sequencing used PBMCs. This chain connects TRBV5-1 to TRBJ2-6; perhaps TRBD1 as D (5 bases). The CDR3 here is CASSLAGSGANVLTF. CDR3 DNA sequence: TGCGCCAGCAGCTTGGCAGGGTCTGGGGCCAACGTCCTGACTTTC.